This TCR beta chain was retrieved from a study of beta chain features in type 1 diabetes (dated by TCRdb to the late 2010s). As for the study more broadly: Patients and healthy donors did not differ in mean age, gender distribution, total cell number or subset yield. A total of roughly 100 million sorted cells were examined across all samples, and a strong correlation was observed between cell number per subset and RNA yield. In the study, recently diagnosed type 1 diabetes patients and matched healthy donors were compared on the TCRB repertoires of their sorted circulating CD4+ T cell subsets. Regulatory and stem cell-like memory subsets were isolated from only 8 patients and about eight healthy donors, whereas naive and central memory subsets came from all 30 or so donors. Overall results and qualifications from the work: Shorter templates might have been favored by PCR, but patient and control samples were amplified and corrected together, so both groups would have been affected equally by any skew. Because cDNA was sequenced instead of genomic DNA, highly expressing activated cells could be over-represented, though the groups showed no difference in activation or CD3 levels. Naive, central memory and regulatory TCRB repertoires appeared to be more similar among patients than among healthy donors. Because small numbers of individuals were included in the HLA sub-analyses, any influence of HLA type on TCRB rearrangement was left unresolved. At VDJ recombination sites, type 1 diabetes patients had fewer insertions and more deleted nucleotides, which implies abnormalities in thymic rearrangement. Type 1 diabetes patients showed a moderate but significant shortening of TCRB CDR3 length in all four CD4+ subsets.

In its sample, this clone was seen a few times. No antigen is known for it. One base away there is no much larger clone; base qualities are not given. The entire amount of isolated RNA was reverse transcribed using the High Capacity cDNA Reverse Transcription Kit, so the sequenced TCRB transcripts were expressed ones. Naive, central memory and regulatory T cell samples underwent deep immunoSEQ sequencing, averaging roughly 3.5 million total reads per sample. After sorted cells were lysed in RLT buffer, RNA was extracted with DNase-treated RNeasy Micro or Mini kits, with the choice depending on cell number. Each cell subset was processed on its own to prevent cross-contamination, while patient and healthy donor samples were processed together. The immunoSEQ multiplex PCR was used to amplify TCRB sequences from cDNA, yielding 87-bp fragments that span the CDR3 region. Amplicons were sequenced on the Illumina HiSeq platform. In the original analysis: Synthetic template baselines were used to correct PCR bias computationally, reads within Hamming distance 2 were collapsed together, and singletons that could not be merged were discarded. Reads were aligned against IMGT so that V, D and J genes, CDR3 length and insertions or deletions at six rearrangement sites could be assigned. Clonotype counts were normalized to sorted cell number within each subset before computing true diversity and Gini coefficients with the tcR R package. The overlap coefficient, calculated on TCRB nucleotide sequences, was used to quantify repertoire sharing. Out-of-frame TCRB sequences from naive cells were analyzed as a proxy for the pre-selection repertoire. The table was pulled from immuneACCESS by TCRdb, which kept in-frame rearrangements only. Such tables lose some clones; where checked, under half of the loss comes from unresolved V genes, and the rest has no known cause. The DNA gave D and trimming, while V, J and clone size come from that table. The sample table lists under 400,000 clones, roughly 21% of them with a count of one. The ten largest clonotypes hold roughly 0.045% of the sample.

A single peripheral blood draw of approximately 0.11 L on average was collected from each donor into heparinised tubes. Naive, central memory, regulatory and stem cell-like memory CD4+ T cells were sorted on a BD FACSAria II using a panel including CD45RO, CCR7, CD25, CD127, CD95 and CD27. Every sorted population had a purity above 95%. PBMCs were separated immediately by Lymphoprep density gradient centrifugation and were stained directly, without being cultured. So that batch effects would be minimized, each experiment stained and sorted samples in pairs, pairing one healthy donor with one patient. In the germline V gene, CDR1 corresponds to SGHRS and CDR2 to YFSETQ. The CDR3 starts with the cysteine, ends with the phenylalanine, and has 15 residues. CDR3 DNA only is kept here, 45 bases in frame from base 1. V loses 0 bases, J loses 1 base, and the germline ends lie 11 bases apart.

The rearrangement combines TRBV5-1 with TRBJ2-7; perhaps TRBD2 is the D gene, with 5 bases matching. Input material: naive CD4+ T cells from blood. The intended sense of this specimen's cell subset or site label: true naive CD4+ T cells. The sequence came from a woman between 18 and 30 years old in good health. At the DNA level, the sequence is TGCGCCAGCAGCTTGGGGGTTGGAGGATCCTACGAGCAGTACTTC. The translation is CASSLGVGGSYEQYF.